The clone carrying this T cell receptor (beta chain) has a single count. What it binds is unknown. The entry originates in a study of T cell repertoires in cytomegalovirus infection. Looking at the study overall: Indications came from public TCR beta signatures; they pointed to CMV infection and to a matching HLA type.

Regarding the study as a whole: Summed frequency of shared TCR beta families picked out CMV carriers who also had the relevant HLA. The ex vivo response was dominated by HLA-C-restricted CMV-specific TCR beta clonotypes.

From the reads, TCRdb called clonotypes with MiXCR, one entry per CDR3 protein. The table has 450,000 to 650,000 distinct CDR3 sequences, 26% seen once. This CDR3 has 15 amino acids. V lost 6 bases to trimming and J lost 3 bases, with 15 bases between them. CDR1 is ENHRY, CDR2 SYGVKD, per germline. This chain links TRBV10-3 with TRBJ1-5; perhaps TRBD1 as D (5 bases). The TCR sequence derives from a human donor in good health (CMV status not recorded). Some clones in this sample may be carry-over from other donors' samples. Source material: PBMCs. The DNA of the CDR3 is TGTGCCATCAGCTCGGGACCCCCCTCCAATCAGCCCCAGCATTTT. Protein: CAISSGPPSNQPQHF.